The 18 T cell receptor beta chains below come from one sample, sequenced in a study of blood T cell repertoires in COVID-19. This table comes from immunoSEQ multiplex PCR, and its TCRdb copy is limited to in-frame clones, with some not included. Of fewer than 350,000 clones in the sample, 85% to 90% were seen once. The sample was PBMCs or T cells enriched from blood (not recorded which). These receptors were collected from a woman aged 25 to 39 who had been exposed to COVID-19.

The chain links TRBV11-2 to TRBJ2-1; D perhaps matches TRBD2 (5 bases). The CDR3 is 13 amino acids. Trimming stripped 1 base from V and 6 bases from J, with 7 bases between. Germline-derived CDR1 and CDR2 are SGHAT and FQNNGV. CDR3 region: CASSLGGSNEQFF. The DNA for the CDR3 is TGTGCCAGCAGCTTAGGAGGGAGCAATGAGCAGTTCTTC.

This clone has only one observation. The rearrangement links TRBV30 to TRBJ1-3; 7 nucleotides line up with TRBD1. CDR1 and CDR2 from the germline V gene are GTSNPN and SVGIG (reference sequence). The CDR3 has 15 residues. V lost 2 bases and J lost 3; bases outside the gene matches: 7. CDR3 nucleotides: TGTGCCTGGAGTTTTAGGGGGCGCTTTGGAAACACCATATATTTT. Its protein product is CAWSFRGRFGNTIYF.

This chain uses TRBV28 with TRBJ2-2; TRBD1 aligns across 12 bases. J gave up 5 bases and V 7 bases, and 5 bases lay outside the gene matches. This CDR3 contains 15 residues. CDR1 and CDR2 (germline): MDHEN, SYDVKM. DNA for the CDR3: TGTGCCAGCAAGGGACAGGGGGCGCTAACCGGGGAGCTGTTTTTT. This gives the protein CASKGQGALTGELFF. The full variable domain, its missing parts supplied by reference TRBV28 and TRBJ2-2, is DVKVTQSSRYLVKRTGEKVFLECVQDMDHENMFWYRQDPGLGLRLIYFSYDVKMKEKGDIPEGYSVSREKKERFSLILESASTNQTSMYLCASKGQGALTGELFFGEGSRLTVL.

CDR3 sequence reads: CASRTPTGTETQYF. CDR3 DNA: TGCGCCAGCAGAACCCCGACAGGGACAGAGACCCAGTACTTC. The chain carries TRBV5-1 and TRBJ2-5, with TRBD1 identical over 7 bases. Germline V lookup: CDR1 SGHRS, CDR2 YFSETQ. The CDR3 totals 14 residues. Trimming at V came to 5 bases and at J to 4 bases, leaving 8 bases not matched to a gene.

This clone was recorded once. The CDR3 DNA reads TGTGCCAGCAGCTTAGGACTAGCGGGAGGGCCTAGCTTCGGAGGCGATGAGCAGTTCTTC. Translation: CASSLGLAGGPSFGGDEQFF. This chain uses TRBV5-8 with TRBJ2-1; 15 nucleotides align to TRBD2. Looked up from germline, CDR1 is SGHTS and CDR2 is YDEGEE. Unmatched junction bases numbered 17, after V lost 2 bases and J lost 8 bases. The CDR3 sequence is 20 residues long.

V and J are TRBV30 and TRBJ1-2, with 8 positions matching TRBD1. CDR3 length: 15 residues. V was pared by 4 bases and J by 0 bases, with 7 bases of the junction left unmatched. Germline V gives CDR1 GTSNPN, CDR2 SVGIG (reference sequence). The CDR3, as DNA: TGTGCCTGGAATTCAGGGGGCTCAGCTAACTATGGCTACACCTTC. This gives the protein CAWNSGGSANYGYTF.

V is TRBV10-1 and J is TRBJ2-2; D perhaps matches TRBD2 (6 bases). The V end lost 6 bases, the J end lost 3 bases, and 11 bases lay between the germline ends. This CDR3 has 14 amino acids. Germline lookup yields CDR1 WNHNN and CDR2 SYGVQD (reference sequence). The CDR3 DNA is TGCGCCAGCAGAAAGGGACTCCACACCGGGGAGCTGTTTTTT. Its translation is CASRKGLHTGELFF.

V gene TRBV3-1 (or the pseudogene TRBV3-2) combines with J gene TRBJ2-7; TRBD1 might be the D (6 bases). The CDR3 is 14 residues long. Per germline, CDR1 LGHDT and CDR2 YNNKEL (reference sequence). V was clipped by 5 bases and J by 1 base, with 12 bases between them. The CDR3 sequence: CASSKQGLSYEQYF. The DNA for the CDR3 is TGTGCCAGCAGCAAGCAGGGGTTATCCTACGAGCAGTACTTC.

The rearrangement links TRBV6-5 to TRBJ1-5; the D gene is possibly TRBD1 (6 bases). The CDR3 sequence is 15 residues long. V lost 5 bases and J 0 bases, leaving 11 bases between the germline ends. CDR1 and CDR2 from the germline V gene are MNHEY and SVGAGI. This CDR3 is CASSPSGDSNQPQHF. In nucleotides, the CDR3 is TGTGCCAGCAGTCCCTCAGGGGATAGCAATCAGCCCCAGCATTTT.

The chain joins TRBV7-7 to TRBJ2-2, with a weak D call TRBD2 (6 bases). The CDR3 loop spans 15 amino acids. Germline lookup yields CDR1 SSHAT and CDR2 FNYEAQ (reference sequence). In DNA, the CDR3 is TGTGCTAGCGGCCCAAGGCGGGCGAACACCGGGGAGCTGTTTTTT. It translates to CASGPRRANTGELFF. The whole variable domain, filled in from reference TRBV7-7 and TRBJ2-2, reads GAGVSQSPRYKVTKRGQDVTLRCDPISSHATLYWYQQALGQGPEFLTYFNYEAQPDKSGLPSDRFSAERPEGSISTLTIQRTEQRDSAMYRCASGPRRANTGELFFGEGSRLTVL.

The CDR3 spells CASSLPTGEGTEAFF. The CDR3 coding sequence is TGCGCCAGCAGCCTTCCGACAGGGGAGGGAACTGAAGCTTTCTTT. The V and J genes are TRBV5-1 and TRBJ1-1, with 8 bases identical to TRBD1. Germline CDR1 reads SGHRS; CDR2 reads YFSETQ. The trim removed 4 bases at V and 5 bases at J, leaving 10 bases unmatched. The CDR3 is 15 residues long.

J is TRBJ2-7 and V is TRBV18; tentative D call: TRBD1 (7 bases). The CDR3 is made up of 12 amino acids. V was clipped by 6 bases and J by 7 bases, with 13 bases between them. Germline lookup yields CDR1 KGHSH and CDR2 LQKENI. The CDR3 DNA reads TGTGCCAGCTCGATGCCAGGGGGGGAGCAGTACTTC. Translated: CASSMPGGEQYF.

This clone showed up just a few times. The rearrangement uses TRBV10-3 and TRBJ2-6; the match to TRBD1 covers 9 bases. Germline loops: CDR1 ENHRY, CDR2 SYGVKD. The CDR3 length is 17 residues. V lost 10 bases and J lost 4; bases outside the gene matches: 14. The CDR3 reads CATEAGTGLVGANVLTF. CDR3 coding DNA: TGTGCCACAGAAGCCGGGACAGGGTTGGTGGGGGCCAACGTCCTGACTTTC.

The chain employs TRBV7-6 and TRBJ1-1; maybe TRBD1 (5 bases). The CDR3 has 15 residues. Trimming left V 1 base short and J 4 bases short, with 13 bases between. Germline CDR1 reads SGHVS; CDR2 reads FNYEAQ. The CDR3 here is CASSLERGRGTEAFF. In DNA form, the CDR3 reads TGTGCCAGCAGCTTAGAGCGGGGGAGGGGCACTGAAGCTTTCTTT.

J is TRBJ2-5 and V is TRBV11-2; D is unclear. CDR1 SGHAT and CDR2 FQNNGV come from the germline V gene. This CDR3 region has 13 residues. V gave up 5 bases and J gave up 1 base, with 8 bases separating them. The CDR3 loop reads CASSPVSQETQYF. The CDR3 DNA reads as TGTGCCAGCAGCCCTGTTAGCCAAGAGACCCAGTACTTC.

The genes are TRBV28 and TRBJ1-2, with no clear D. Germline V gives CDR1 MDHEN, CDR2 SYDVKM. The CDR3 contains 12 residues. The germline V and J ends were trimmed by 5 bases and 4 bases, with 8 bases remaining between them. The CDR3 loop reads CASSTAFYGYTF. CDR3 nucleotides: TGTGCCAGCAGTACAGCCTTCTATGGCTACACCTTC.

This chain joins TRBV10-3 and TRBJ2-5; the match to TRBD1 covers 9 bases. V shed 3 bases, J shed 4 bases, and the junction held 6 bases outside the gene matches. Germline values: CDR1 ENHRY, CDR2 SYGVKD. The CDR3 sequence is 15 residues long. CDR3 DNA sequence: TGTGCCATCAGTGAAAATTGGGGACAGGGAGAGACCCAGTACTTC. This sequence encodes CAISENWGQGETQYF.

This clone was observed a handful of times. The rearrangement uses TRBV28 and TRBJ2-3; TRBD2 aligns across 7 bases. Germline V lookup: CDR1 MDHEN, CDR2 SYDVKM. This CDR3 comprises 14 residues. Trimming took 3 bases from V and 6 from J; bases not matched to a gene: 6. The CDR3 nucleotides read TGTGCCAGCAGTTTGGGAGGGCCAGCGGATACGCAGTATTTT. It specifies CASSLGGPADTQYF.